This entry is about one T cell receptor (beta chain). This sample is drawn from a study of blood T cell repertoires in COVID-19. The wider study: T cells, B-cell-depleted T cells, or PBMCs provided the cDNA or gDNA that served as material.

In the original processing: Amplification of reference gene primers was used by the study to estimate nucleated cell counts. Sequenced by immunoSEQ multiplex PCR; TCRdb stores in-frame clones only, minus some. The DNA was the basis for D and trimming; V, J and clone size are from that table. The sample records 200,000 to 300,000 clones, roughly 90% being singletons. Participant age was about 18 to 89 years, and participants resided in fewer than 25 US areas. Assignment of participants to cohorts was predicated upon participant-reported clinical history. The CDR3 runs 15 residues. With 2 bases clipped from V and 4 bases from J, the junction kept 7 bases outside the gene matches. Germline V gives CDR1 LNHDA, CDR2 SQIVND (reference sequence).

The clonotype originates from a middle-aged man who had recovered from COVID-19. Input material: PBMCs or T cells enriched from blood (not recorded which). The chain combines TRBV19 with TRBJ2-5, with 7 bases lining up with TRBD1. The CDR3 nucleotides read TGTGCCAGTAGTATACACAGGGGAATAGGAGAGACCCAGTACTTC. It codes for CASSIHRGIGETQYF.